The 14 T cell receptor beta chains reported below all come from one sample, sequenced in a study of cytomegalovirus exposure and HLA in healthy donors. The PCR ran on 60 Vbeta and 13 Jbeta primers. Method: immunoSEQ multiplex PCR; TCRdb's copy keeps in-frame clones and lacks some. The sample contains some 110,000 clones, around 75% of which appear only once. The sequenced material came from PBMCs. The receptors stem from a woman aged 25 to 45 in good health and CMV-seronegative.

The chain carries TRBV5-1 and TRBJ1-1; D perhaps matches TRBD1 (6 bases). Looked up from germline, CDR1 is SGHRS and CDR2 is YFSETQ. The CDR3 contains 14 residues. V dropped 6 bases and J dropped 0 bases, with 12 bases sitting between them. In DNA, the CDR3 is TGCGCCAGCAAGGTGGGGGCCCTGAACACTGAAGCTTTCTTT. Protein sequence: CASKVGALNTEAFF.

This sequence joins TRBV5-1 and TRBJ1-1, with a possible D match to TRBD1 (6 bases). Trimming stripped 6 bases from V and 6 bases from J, with 24 bases between. The CDR3 has 16 residues. The germline V gene has CDR1 SGHRS and CDR2 YFSETQ. CDR3 in amino acids: CASTSVRDGGHPEAFF. CDR3 DNA: TGCGCCAGCACCTCTGTCCGGGACGGGGGGCATCCTGAAGCTTTCTTT.

DNA for the CDR3: TGTGCCACGGACGGGGGGGGAGGGAACACTGAAGCTTTCTTT. It encodes CATDGGGGNTEAFF. The gene calls are TRBV10-3 and TRBJ1-1, with D perhaps TRBD1 (5 bases). The V gene lost 10 bases and the J gene lost 1 base, with 16 bases spanning the gap. This CDR3 is 14 amino acids long. The V gene's germline CDR1 is ENHRY and CDR2 SYGVKD.

The V gene is TRBV7-9, the J gene TRBJ1-2; TRBD1 agrees at 9 bases. With 5 bases clipped from V and 3 bases from J, the junction kept 7 bases outside the gene matches. The CDR3 covers 15 residues. Germline V gives CDR1 SEHNR, CDR2 FQNEAQ (reference sequence). DNA for the CDR3: TGTGCCAGCAGCCATAATACAGGGGGCTACTATGGCTACACCTTC. Its translation is CASSHNTGGYYGYTF.

This clone appeared a few times. The chain employs TRBV25-1 and TRBJ1-4, with no clear D. Germline values: CDR1 MGHDK, CDR2 SYGVNS. The CDR3 has 13 amino acids. V gave up 2 bases and J gave up 8 bases, with 9 bases separating them. CDR3 region: CASSEGLEEKLFF. The CDR3 DNA sequence: TGTGCCAGCAGTGAAGGCCTGGAGGAAAAACTGTTTTTT.

A few counts support this clone. The rearrangement links TRBV7-3 to TRBJ2-2, with D perhaps matching TRBD1 (5 bases). Germline lookup yields CDR1 SGHTA and CDR2 FQGTGA. V was shortened by 9 bases and J by 1 base, with 12 bases between the two germline ends. This CDR3 region has 14 residues. DNA for the CDR3: TGTGCCAGTCAAGGGGCAGGGAACACCGGGGAGCTGTTTTTT. As protein: CASQGAGNTGELFF.

The chain is built from TRBV6-6 and TRBJ1-2; 8 bases are shared with TRBD1. The CDR3 runs to 14 residues. J gave up 5 bases and V 7 bases, and 9 bases lay outside the gene matches. The germline V gene has CDR1 MNHNY and CDR2 SVGAGI (reference sequence). The chain's CDR3 is CASKETGAQYGYTF. The CDR3 DNA reads as TGTGCCAGCAAGGAGACAGGGGCGCAATATGGCTACACCTTC.

CDR3 sequence (DNA): TGCGCCAGCAGTCCCCCGGGTGAGGGATACACTGAAGCTTTCTTT. Amino acid sequence: CASSPPGEGYTEAFF. This chain uses TRBV23-1 with TRBJ1-1; D ambiguous. TRBV23-1 is sorted into the ORF group, with uncertain function. CDR3 length: 15 residues. Trimming pared 4 bases from V and 3 bases from J, leaving 15 bases between.

As regards this clone: Other nucleotide sequences in the sample specify the same CDR3. The chain uses TRBV20-1 and TRBJ1-2; tentative D call: TRBD1 (5 bases). Germline CDR1 and CDR2: DFQATT and SNEGSKA (reference sequence). This CDR3 comprises 11 residues. V lost 6 bases and J lost 4, with 9 bases in between. The CDR3 loop reads CSATGFYGYTF. The CDR3 region has the DNA TGCAGTGCCACAGGATTCTATGGCTACACCTTC.

This sequence joins TRBV29-1 and TRBJ1-3; 9 bases are a match to TRBD1. In germline, CDR1 is SQVTM, CDR2 ANQGSEA. V gave up 6 bases and J gave up 4 bases; unmatched junction bases: 1. The CDR3 sequence is 12 residues long. This chain's CDR3 is CSVGQGGNTIYF. In DNA, the CDR3 is TGCAGCGTGGGACAGGGAGGAAACACCATATATTTT.

The V and J genes are TRBV7-9 and TRBJ2-4, with D tentatively TRBD1 (6 bases). Germline V gives CDR1 SEHNR, CDR2 FQNEAQ (reference sequence). Between the trimmed V and J ends, which lost 6 bases and 0 bases, there was a span of 15 bases. CDR3 size: 16 residues. Here the CDR3 DNA reads TGTGCCAGCAGTTCGCAGGGGCCAATAGCCAAAAACATTCAGTACTTC. Translation: CASSSQGPIAKNIQYF.

The chain uses TRBV10-3 and TRBJ1-2; 7 bases align to TRBD1. The CDR3 covers 13 residues. J was trimmed by 8 bases and V by 2 bases; bases with no gene match: 5. In germline, CDR1 is ENHRY, CDR2 SYGVKD. The CDR3 loop is CAISERQGEGYTF. The CDR3 coding sequence is TGTGCCATCAGTGAGCGACAGGGCGAAGGCTACACCTTC.

The chain employs TRBV7-8 and TRBJ2-3; D gene ambiguous. Germline V lookup: CDR1 SGHVS, CDR2 FQNEAQ. This CDR3 spans 17 amino acids. Trimming removed 1 base from V and 7 bases from J, with 21 bases in between. The DNA of the CDR3 is TGTGCCAGCAGCTTAGAACGGATTCCCAACCCAGGATATACGCAGTATTTT. Protein product: CASSLERIPNPGYTQYF.

The chain links TRBV29-1 to TRBJ2-5; weak D call: TRBD1 (6 bases). The CDR3 is 12 amino acids. The V end lost 4 bases, the J end lost 5 bases, and 11 bases lay between the germline ends. Germline values: CDR1 SQVTM, CDR2 ANQGSEA. The CDR3 protein is CSVVGTWETQYF. CDR3 in DNA: TGCAGCGTTGTCGGGACATGGGAGACCCAGTACTTC. The variable domain in full, completed from reference TRBV29-1 and TRBJ2-5, reads SAVISQKPSRDICQRGTSLTIQCQVDSQVTMMFWYRQQPGQSLTLIATANQGSEATYESGFVIDKFPISRPNLTFSTLTVSNMSPEDSSIYLCSVVGTWETQYFGPGTRLLVL.